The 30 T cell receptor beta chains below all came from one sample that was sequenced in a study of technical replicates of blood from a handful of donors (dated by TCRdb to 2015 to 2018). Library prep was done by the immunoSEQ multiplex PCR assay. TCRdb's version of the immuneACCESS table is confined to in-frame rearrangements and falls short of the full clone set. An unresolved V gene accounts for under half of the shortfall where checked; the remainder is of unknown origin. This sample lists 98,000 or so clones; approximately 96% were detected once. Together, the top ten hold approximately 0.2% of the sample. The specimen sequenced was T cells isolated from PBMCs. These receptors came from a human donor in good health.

In nucleotides, the CDR3 is TGTGCCAGCACTCAGGGGTTGAGCTCCTACGAGCAGTACTTC. It codes for CASTQGLSSYEQYF. This chain joins TRBV2 and TRBJ2-7, with TRBD1 as a possible D gene (6 bases). V dropped 7 bases and J dropped 0 bases, with 13 bases sitting between them. CDR1 is SNHLY and CDR2 is FYNNEI in the germline V gene. This CDR3 spans 14 amino acids.

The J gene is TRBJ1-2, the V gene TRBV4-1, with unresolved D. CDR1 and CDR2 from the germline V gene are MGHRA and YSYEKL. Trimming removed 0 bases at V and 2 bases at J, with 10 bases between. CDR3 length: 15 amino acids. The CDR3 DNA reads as TGCGCCAGCAGCCAAGATCGTGGAGAGAACTATGGCTACACCTTC. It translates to CASSQDRGENYGYTF.

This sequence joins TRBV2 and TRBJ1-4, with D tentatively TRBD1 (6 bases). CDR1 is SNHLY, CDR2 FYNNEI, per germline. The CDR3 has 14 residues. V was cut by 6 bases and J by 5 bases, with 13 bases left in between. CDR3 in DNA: TGTGCCAGCAGGCCCAGGGGACCGAATGAAAAACTGTTTTTT. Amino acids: CASRPRGPNEKLFF.

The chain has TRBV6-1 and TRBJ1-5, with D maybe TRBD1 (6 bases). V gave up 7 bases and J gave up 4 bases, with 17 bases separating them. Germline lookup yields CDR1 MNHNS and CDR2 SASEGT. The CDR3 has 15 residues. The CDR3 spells CASIRGAKPNQPQHF. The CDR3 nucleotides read TGTGCCAGCATCCGGGGGGCTAAACCAAATCAGCCCCAGCATTTT.

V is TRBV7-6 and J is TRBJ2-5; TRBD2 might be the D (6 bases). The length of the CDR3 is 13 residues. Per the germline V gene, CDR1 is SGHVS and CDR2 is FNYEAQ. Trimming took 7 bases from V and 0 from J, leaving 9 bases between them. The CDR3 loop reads CASIAADQETQYF. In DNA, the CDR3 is TGTGCCAGCATAGCGGCGGACCAAGAGACCCAGTACTTC.

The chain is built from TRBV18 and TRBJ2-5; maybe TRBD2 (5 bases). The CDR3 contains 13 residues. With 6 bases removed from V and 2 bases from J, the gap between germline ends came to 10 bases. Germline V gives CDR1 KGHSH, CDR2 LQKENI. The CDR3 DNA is TGTGCCAGCTCCGAGGGTTTACAAGAGACCCAGTACTTC. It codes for CASSEGLQETQYF. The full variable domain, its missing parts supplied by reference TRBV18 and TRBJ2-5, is NAGVMQNPRHLVRRRGQEARLRCSPMKGHSHVYWYRQLPEEGLKFMVYLQKENIIDESGMPKERFSAEFPKEGPSILRIQQVVRGDSAAYFCASSEGLQETQYFGPGTRLLVL.

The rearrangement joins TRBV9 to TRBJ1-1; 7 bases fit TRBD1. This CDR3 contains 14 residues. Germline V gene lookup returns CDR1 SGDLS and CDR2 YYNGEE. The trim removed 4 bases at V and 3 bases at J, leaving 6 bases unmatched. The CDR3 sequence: CASSQGVADTEAFF. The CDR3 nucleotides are TGTGCCAGCAGCCAGGGGGTCGCGGACACTGAAGCTTTCTTT.

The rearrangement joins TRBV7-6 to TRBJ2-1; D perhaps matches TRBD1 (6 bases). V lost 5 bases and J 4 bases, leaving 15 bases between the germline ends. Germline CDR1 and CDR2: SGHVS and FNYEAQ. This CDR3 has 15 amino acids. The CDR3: CASSGHRERYNEQFF. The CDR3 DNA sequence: TGTGCCAGCAGCGGACACAGGGAGCGTTACAATGAGCAGTTCTTC.

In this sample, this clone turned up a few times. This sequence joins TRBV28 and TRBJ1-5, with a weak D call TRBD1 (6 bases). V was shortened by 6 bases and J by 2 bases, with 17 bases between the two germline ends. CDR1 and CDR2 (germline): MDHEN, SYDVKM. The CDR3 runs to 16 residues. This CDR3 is CASRSGETGGNQPQHF. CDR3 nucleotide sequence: TGTGCCAGCAGGAGTGGGGAGACAGGCGGCAATCAGCCCCAGCATTTT.

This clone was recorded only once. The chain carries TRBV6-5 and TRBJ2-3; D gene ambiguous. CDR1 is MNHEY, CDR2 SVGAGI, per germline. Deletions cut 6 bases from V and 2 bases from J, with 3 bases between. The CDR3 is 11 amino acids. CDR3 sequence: CASSSTDTQYF. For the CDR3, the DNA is TGTGCCAGCAGCTCCACAGATACGCAGTATTTT.

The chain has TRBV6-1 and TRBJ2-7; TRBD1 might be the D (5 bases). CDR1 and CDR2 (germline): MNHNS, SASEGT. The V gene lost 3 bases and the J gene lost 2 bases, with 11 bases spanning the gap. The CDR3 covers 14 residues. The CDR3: CASSEAPRAYEQYF. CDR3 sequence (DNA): TGTGCCAGCAGTGAGGCCCCCAGGGCCTACGAGCAGTACTTC.

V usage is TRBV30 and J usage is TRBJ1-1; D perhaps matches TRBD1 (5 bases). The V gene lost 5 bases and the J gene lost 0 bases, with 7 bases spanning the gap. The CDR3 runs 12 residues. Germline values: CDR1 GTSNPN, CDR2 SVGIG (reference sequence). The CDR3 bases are TGTGCCTGGGACAGAATGAACACTGAAGCTTTCTTT. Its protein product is CAWDRMNTEAFF.

The CDR3 DNA is TGTGCCAGCAGAACTAGCGGGAGATCGAATGAGCAGTTCTTC. It is translated as CASRTSGRSNEQFF. This chain uses TRBV27 with TRBJ2-1, with TRBD2 matching over 11 bases. The CDR3 runs to 14 residues. Unmatched junction bases numbered 5, after V lost 6 bases and J lost 7 bases. Germline CDR1 MNHEY, CDR2 SMNVEV (reference sequence).

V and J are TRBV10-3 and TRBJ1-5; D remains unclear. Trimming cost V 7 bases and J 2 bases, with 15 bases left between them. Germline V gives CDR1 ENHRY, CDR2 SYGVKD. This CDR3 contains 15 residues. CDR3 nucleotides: TGTGCCATCAAGGCCTCCCCCGAGGGCAATCAGCCCCAGCATTTT. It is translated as CAIKASPEGNQPQHF.

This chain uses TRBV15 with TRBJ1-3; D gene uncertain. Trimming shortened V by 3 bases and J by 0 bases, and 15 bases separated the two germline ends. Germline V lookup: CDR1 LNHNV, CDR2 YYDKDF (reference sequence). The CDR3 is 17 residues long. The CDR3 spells CATSSSTYSGSGNTIYF. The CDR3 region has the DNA TGTGCCACCAGCAGCAGTACATACAGCGGCTCTGGAAACACCATATATTTT.

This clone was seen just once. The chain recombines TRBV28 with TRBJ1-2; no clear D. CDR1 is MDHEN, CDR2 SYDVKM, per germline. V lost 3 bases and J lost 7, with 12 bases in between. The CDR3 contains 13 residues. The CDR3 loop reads CASSFSGFGGYTF. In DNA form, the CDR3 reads TGTGCCAGCAGTTTTTCAGGTTTCGGTGGCTACACCTTC.

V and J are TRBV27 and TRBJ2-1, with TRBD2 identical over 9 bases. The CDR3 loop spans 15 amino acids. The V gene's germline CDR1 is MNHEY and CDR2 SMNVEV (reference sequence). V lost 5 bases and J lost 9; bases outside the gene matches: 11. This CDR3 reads CASSPGRGGLSEQFF. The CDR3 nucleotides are TGTGCCAGCAGTCCAGGGCGGGGGGGTTTGAGTGAGCAGTTCTTC.

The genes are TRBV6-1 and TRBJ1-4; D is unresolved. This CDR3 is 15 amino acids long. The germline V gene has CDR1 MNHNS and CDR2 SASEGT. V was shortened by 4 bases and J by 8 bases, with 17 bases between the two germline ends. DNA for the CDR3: TGTGCCAGCAGTGTCCCACTCACTCTACCGGAAAAACTGTTTTTT. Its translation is CASSVPLTLPEKLFF.

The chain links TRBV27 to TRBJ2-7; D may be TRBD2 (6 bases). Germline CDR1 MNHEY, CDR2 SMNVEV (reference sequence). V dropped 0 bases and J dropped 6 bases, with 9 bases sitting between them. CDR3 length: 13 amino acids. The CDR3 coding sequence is TGTGCCAGCAGTTTATCGCCGGAGGGCGAGCAGTACTTC. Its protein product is CASSLSPEGEQYF.

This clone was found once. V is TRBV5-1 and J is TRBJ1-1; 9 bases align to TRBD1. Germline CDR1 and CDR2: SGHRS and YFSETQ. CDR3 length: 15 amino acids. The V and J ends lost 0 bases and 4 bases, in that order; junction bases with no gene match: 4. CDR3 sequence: CASSLGGQGITEAFF. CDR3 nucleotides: TGCGCCAGCAGCTTGGGAGGACAGGGGATCACTGAAGCTTTCTTT.

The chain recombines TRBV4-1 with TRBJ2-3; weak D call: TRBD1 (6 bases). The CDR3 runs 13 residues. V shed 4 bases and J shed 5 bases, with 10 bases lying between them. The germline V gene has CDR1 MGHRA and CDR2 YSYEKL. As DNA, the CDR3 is TGCGCCAGCAGCCTTCAGGGGTTAGATACGCAGTATTTT. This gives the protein CASSLQGLDTQYF.

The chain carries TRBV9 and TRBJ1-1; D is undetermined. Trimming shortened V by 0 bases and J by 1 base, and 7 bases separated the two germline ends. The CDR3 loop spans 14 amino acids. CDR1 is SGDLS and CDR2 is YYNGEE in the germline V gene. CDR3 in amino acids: CASSVGGRNTEAFF. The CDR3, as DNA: TGTGCCAGCAGCGTAGGAGGCAGGAACACTGAAGCTTTCTTT.

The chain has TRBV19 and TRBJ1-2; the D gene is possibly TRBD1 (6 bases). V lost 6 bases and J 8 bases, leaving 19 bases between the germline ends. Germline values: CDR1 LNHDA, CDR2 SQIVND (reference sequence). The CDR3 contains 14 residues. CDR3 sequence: CASSTGQSLFGYTF. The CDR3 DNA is TGTGCCAGTAGCACCGGACAGTCACTCTTCGGCTACACCTTC.

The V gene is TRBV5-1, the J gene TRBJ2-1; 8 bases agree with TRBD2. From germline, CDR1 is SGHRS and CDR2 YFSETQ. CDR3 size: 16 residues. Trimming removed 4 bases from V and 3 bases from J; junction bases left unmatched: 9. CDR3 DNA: TGCGCCAGCAGCCAGAGCGGGCGGGAGGACTACAATGAGCAGTTCTTC. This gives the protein CASSQSGREDYNEQFF.

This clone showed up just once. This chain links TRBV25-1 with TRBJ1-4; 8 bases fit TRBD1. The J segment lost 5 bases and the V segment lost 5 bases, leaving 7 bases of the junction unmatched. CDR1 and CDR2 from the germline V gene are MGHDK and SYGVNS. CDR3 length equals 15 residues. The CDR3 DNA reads TGTGCCAGCAGTCCATTCCAGGGGGCGAATGAAAAACTGTTTTTT. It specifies CASSPFQGANEKLFF.

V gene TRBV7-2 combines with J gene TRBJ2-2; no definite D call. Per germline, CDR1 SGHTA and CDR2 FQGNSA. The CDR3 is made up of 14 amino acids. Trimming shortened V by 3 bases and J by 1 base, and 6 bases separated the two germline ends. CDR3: CASSFYLNTGELFF. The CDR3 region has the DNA TGTGCCAGCAGCTTTTATTTGAACACCGGGGAGCTGTTTTTT.

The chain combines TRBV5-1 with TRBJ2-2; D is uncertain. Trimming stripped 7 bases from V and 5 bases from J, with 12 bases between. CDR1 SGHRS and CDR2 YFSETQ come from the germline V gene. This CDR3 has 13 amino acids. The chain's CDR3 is CASSYGSTGELFF. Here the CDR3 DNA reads TGCGCCAGCTCTTACGGGTCGACCGGGGAGCTGTTTTTT.

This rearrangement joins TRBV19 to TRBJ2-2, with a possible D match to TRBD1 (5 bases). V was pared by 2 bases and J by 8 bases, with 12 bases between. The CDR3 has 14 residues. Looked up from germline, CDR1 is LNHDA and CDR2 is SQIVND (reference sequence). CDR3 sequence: CASSIILGQGELFF. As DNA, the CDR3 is TGTGCCAGTAGTATAATCCTGGGGCAAGGGGAGCTGTTTTTT.

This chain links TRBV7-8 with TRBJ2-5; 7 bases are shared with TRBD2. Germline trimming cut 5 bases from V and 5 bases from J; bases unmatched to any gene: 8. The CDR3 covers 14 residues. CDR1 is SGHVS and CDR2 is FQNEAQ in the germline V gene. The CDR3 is CASSRRAGDETQYF. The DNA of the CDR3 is TGTGCCAGCAGCCGCCGGGCGGGGGACGAGACCCAGTACTTC.

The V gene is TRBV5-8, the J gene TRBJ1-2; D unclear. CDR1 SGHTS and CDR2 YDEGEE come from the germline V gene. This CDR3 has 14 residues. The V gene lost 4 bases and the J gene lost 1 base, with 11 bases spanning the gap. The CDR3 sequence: CASSRVQHNYGYTF. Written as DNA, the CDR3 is TGTGCCAGCAGCCGGGTCCAGCATAACTATGGCTACACCTTC.